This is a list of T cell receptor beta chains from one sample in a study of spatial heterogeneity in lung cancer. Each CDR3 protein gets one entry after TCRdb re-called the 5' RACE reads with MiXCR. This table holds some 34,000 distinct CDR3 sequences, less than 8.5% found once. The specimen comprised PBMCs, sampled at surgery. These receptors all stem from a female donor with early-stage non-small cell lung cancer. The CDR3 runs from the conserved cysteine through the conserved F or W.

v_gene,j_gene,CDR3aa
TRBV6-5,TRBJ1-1,CASRPRQGWSTEAFF
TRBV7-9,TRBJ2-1,CASSLSGYDEQFF
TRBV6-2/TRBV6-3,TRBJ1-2,CASSALTGNYGYTF
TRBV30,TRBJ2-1,CAWSWGLEQFF
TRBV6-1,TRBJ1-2,CASSEVIAQGDGYTF
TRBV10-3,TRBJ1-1,CAISEGQPYTEAFF
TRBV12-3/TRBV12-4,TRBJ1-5,CASSRRDRNQPQHF
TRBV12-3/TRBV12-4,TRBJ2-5,CASSQVGETQYF
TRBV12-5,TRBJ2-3,CASAAPDTQYF
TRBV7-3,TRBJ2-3,CASSLKGPTSGGSDTQYF
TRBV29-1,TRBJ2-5,CSVAPDRAETQYF
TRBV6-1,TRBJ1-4,CASSGQGPEKLFF
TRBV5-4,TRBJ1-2,CASSSGGQGVYGYTF
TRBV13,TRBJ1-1,CASSVQMNTEAFF
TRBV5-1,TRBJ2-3,CASSLGDTQYF
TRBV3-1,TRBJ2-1,CASSQFGPNEQFF